This TCR beta chain was captured in a study of Graves' ophthalmopathy and Graves' hyperthyroidism. This clonotype has ten or more counts. Amplification of the TCR beta CDR3 regions used RNA transcripts (as template). Scientists carried out first-round RT-PCR using HTBI primers and then a second-round multiplex PCR. TCRdb recomputed calls from the multiplex PCR reads with MiXCR, one row per CDR3 protein. The sample carries under 350,000 distinct CDR3 sequences, about a sixth recorded once. The V gene's germline CDR1 is MGHRA and CDR2 YSYEKL. There are 13 residues in the CDR3. V gave up 6 bases and J gave up 5 bases; unmatched junction bases: 6.

The source material was peripheral blood. V and J are TRBV4-1 and TRBJ1-1; 7 bases are shared with TRBD1. The sequence derives from an adult man with Graves' ophthalmopathy. The CDR3 sequence: CASRKQGGTEAFF. In nucleotides, the CDR3 is TGCGCCAGCAGGAAGCAGGGGGGAACTGAAGCTTTCTTT.